This T cell receptor (beta chain) was sequenced for a study of T-cell memory formation after mild COVID-19. Study conclusions and caveats: Memory from before infection featured some responding clones, which suggests cross-reactive memory joined. Clones that got smaller from day 15 to 85 had even CD4/CD8, while clones growing later tipped toward CD4+. Contracting CD4+ clones lay largely in CM and EM, with CD8+ ones residing in EMRA.

The authors produced TCR alpha and TCR beta cDNA libraries with sample barcodes and UMIs by 5'RACE using constant-segment primers. TCRdb re-derived calls from the 5' RACE reads in MiXCR, one entry per CDR3 protein. The repertoire holds a few hundred thousand distinct CDR3 sequences, with 15% to 20% as singletons. With regard to this clonotype: Its target is not known.

The material sequenced was PBMCs or a T cell subset sorted from them (not recorded which). The clonotype was recovered from a man in his late teens or twenties who had mild COVID-19 (a few samples of this study predate the infection). Cell type and time point are not known.

The CDR3 here is CATSFGAGSSYEQYF. For the CDR3, the DNA is TGTGCCACCAGCTTTGGGGCAGGGAGCTCCTACGAGCAGTACTTC. This sequence joins TRBV15 and TRBJ2-7, with D tentatively TRBD1 or TRBD2 (5 bases each). Trimming removed 5 bases from V and 0 bases from J, with 14 bases in between. This CDR3 has 15 amino acids. CDR1 is LNHNV, CDR2 YYDKDF, per germline (reference sequence).